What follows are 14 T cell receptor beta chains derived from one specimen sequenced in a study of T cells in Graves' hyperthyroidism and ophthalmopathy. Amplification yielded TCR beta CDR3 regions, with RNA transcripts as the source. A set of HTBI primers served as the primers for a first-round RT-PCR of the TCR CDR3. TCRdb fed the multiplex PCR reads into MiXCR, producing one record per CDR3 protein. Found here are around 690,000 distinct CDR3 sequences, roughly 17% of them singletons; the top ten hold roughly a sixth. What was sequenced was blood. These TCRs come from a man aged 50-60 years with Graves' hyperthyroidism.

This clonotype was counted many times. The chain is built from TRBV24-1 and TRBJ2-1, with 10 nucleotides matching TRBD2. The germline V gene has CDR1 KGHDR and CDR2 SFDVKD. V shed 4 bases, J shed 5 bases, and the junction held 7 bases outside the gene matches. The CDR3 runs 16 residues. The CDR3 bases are TGTGCCACCAGTGACGAGGGACTAGCGCGTGACAATGAGCAGTTCTTC. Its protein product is CATSDEGLARDNEQFF.

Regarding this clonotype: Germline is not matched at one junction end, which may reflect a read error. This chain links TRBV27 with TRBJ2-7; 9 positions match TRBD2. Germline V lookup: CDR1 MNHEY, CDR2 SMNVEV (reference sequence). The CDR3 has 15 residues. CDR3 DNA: TGTGTCAGCAGTTCGAGTAGCGGGGGCTCCTACGAGCAGTACTTC. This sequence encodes CVSSSSSGGSYEQYF.

CDR3 region: CASRGEVSVNEQFF. The CDR3 nucleotides read TGTGCCAGCCGGGGGGAGGTTAGCGTGAATGAGCAGTTCTTC. The rearrangement uses TRBV19 and TRBJ2-1; 7 nucleotides line up with TRBD2. Germline trimming cut 9 bases from V and 7 bases from J; bases unmatched to any gene: 12. The CDR3 sequence is 14 residues long. Germline loops: CDR1 LNHDA, CDR2 SQIVND (reference sequence).

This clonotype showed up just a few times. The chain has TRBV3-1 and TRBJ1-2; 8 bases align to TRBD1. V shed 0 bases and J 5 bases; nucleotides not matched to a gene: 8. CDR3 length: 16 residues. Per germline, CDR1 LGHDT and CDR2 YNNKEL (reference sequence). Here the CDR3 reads CASSQDRGQGSYGYTF. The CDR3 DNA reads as TGTGCCAGCAGCCAAGATAGAGGACAGGGTAGTTATGGCTACACCTTC.

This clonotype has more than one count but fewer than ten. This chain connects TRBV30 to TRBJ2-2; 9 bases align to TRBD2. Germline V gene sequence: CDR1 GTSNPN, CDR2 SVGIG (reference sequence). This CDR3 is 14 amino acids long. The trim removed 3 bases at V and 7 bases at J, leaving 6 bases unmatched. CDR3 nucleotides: TGTGCCTGGAGAGGCGGGAGGGCCTTCGGGGAGCTGTTTTTT. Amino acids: CAWRGGRAFGELFF.

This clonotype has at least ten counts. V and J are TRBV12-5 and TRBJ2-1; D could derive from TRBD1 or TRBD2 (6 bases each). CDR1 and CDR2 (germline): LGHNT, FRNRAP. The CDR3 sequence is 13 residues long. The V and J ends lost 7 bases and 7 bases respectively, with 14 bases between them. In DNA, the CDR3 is TGTGCTAGTGAAATGGGGGGCAGAAATGAGCAGTTCTTC. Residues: CASEMGGRNEQFF.

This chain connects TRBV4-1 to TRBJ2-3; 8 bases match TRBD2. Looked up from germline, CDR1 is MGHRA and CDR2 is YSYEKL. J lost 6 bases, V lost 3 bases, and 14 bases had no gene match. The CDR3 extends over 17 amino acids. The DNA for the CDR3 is TGCGCCAGCAGCCATCCTAACCGGGAGGGACCGGGGGATACGCAGTATTTT. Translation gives CASSHPNREGPGDTQYF.

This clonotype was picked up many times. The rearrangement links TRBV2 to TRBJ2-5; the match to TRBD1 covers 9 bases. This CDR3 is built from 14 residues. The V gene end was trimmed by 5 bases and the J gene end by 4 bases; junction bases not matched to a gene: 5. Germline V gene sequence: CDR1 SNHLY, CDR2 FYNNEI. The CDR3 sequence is CASSTRTGAETQYF. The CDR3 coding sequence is TGTGCCAGCAGTACTAGGACAGGGGCAGAGACCCAGTACTTC.

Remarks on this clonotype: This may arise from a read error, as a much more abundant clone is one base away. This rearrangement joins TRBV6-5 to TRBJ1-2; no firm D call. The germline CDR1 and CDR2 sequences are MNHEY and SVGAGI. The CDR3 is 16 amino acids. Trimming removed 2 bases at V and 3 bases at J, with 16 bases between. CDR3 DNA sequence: TGTGCCAGCAGTTACAAAGCCGCCGGGAGTGACTATGGCTACACCTTC. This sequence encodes CASSYKAAGSDYGYTF.

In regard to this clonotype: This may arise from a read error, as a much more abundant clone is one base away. DNA of the CDR3: TGTGCCAGCAGCCAAGACCTGTCCGCAGGTACGCAGTATTTT. Translated: CASSQDLSAGTQYF. The chain recombines TRBV3-1 with TRBJ2-3; D gene unclear. The length of the CDR3 is 14 residues. Deletions cut 0 bases from V and 8 bases from J, with 12 bases between. The V gene's germline CDR1 is LGHDT and CDR2 YNNKEL (reference sequence).

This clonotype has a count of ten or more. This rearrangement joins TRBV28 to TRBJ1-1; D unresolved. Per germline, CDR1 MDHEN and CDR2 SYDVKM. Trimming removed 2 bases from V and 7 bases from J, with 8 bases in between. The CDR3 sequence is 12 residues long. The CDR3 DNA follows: TGTGCCAGCAGTTTACCATGGGATGAAGCTTTCTTT. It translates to CASSLPWDEAFF. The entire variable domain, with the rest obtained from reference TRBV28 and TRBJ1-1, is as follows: DVKVTQSSRYLVKRTGEKVFLECVQDMDHENMFWYRQDPGLGLRLIYFSYDVKMKEKGDIPEGYSVSREKKERFSLILESASTNQTSMYLCASSLPWDEAFFGQGTRLTVV.

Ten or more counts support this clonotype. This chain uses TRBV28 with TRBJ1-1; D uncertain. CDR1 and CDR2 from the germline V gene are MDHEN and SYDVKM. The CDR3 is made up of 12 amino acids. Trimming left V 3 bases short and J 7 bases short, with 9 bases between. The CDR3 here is CASSFEQFEAFF. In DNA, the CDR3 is TGTGCCAGCAGTTTTGAACAGTTTGAAGCTTTCTTT.

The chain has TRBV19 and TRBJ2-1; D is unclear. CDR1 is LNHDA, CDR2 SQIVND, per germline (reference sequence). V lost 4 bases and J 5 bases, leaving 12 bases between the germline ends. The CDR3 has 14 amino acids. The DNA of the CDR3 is TGTGCCAGTAGTAACGGCCGCCAGAACAATGAGCAGTTCTTC. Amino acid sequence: CASSNGRQNNEQFF.

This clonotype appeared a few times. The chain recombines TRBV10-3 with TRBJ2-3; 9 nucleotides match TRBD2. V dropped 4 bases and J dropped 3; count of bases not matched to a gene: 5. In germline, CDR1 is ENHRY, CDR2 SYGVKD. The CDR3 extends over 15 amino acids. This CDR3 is CAISGGSGRTDTQYF. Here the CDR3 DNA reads TGTGCCATCAGTGGGGGTAGCGGGAGAACAGATACGCAGTATTTT.